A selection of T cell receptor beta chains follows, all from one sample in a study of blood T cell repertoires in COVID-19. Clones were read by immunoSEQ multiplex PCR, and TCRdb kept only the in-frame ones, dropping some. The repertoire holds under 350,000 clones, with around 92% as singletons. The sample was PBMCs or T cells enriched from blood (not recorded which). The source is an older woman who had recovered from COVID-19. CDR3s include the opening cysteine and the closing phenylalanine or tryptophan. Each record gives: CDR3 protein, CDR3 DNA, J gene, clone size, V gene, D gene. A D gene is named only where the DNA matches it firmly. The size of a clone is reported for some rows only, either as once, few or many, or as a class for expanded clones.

CASSLEEGGYTF,TGTGCCAGCAGCCTGGAAGAGGGTGGCTACACCTTC,TRBJ1-2,.,TRBV7-9,.
CASSEIGLWGASTEAFF,TGTGCCAGCAGTGAAATCGGGCTATGGGGAGCGTCCACTGAAGCTTTCTTT,TRBJ1-1,.,TRBV2,.
CASRVGRLYGYTF,TGTGCCAGCAGAGTAGGCCGACTCTATGGCTACACCTTC,TRBJ1-2,.,TRBV12-3/TRBV12-4,.
CASMLSANEKLFF,TGTGCCAGCATGCTTTCAGCTAATGAAAAACTGTTTTTT,TRBJ1-4,.,TRBV27,.
CATSDRDRGNTGELFF,TGTGCCACCAGTGATCGGGACAGGGGCAACACCGGGGAGCTGTTTTTT,TRBJ2-2,.,TRBV24-1,TRBD1
CASSAGFNQPQHF,TGTGCCAGTTCGGCCGGGTTCAATCAGCCCCAGCATTTT,TRBJ1-5,.,TRBV18,.
CASSSSVGTGGYGYTF,TGTGCCAGTAGTTCCAGTGTCGGGACAGGGGGCTATGGCTACACCTTC,TRBJ1-2,.,TRBV19,TRBD1
CASRRPGGIEQYF,TGTGCCAGCAGGAGGCCGGGAGGCATCGAGCAGTACTTC,TRBJ2-7,.,TRBV12-3/TRBV12-4,TRBD2
CASSLTRTGELFF,TGTGCCAGCAGCCTTACTAGGACCGGGGAGCTGTTTTTT,TRBJ2-2,.,TRBV3-1/TRBV3-2,.
CASRGQVNTEAFF,TGTGCCAGCAGGGGACAGGTAAACACTGAAGCTTTCTTT,TRBJ1-1,.,TRBV28,TRBD1
CASSSSGAMTDYNEQFF,TGTGCCAGCAGCTCTAGCGGGGCGATGACAGACTACAATGAGCAGTTCTTC,TRBJ2-1,.,TRBV28,TRBD2
CAGRGLAGTDTQYF,TGTGCCGGCCGGGGACTAGCGGGCACAGATACGCAGTATTTT,TRBJ2-3,.,TRBV5-4,TRBD2
CASRATGASNTEAFF,TGTGCCAGCAGAGCTACAGGGGCTTCAAACACTGAAGCTTTCTTT,TRBJ1-1,once,TRBV2,TRBD1
CASSPGTGGSYEQYF,TGCGCCAGCAGTCCCGGGACAGGCGGATCCTACGAGCAGTACTTC,TRBJ2-7,.,TRBV10-1,TRBD1
CASSAKNDRSEQYF,TGTGCCAGCAGCGCCAAAAACGACAGGTCGGAGCAGTACTTC,TRBJ2-7,.,TRBV7-9,.
CASSLGRGAPTEAFF,TGTGCCAGCAGCTTAGGGAGGGGCGCCCCAACTGAAGCTTTCTTT,TRBJ1-1,.,TRBV7-9,.
CASSSPYGYTF,TGTGCCAGCAGTTCCCCATATGGCTACACCTTC,TRBJ1-2,.,TRBV28,.
CASSYLSLTGGGEKLFF,TGTGCCAGCAGCTATCTAAGCCTGACAGGGGGAGGTGAAAAACTGTTTTTT,TRBJ1-4,.,TRBV5-6,TRBD1
CASSTRGSGAPYEQYF,TGCGCCAGCAGCACTCGGGGTAGCGGGGCACCATACGAGCAGTACTTC,TRBJ2-7,.,TRBV5-1,TRBD2
CASSYREEANEQFF,TGTGCCAGCAGCTACCGGGAGGAGGCCAATGAGCAGTTCTTC,TRBJ2-1,.,TRBV9,TRBD2
CASSFPDRTNTEAFF,TGCGCCAGCAGCTTTCCGGACAGGACGAACACTGAAGCTTTCTTT,TRBJ1-1,.,TRBV5-1,TRBD1
CASSEGPPLGNEQFF,TGTGCCAGCAGCGAGGGGCCCCCCCTCGGGAATGAGCAGTTCTTC,TRBJ2-1,.,TRBV9,.